A single TCR beta chain is shown here with its context. What it binds is unknown. The sample is drawn from a study of OX40 agonist ivuxolimab in advanced cancers. Study findings and constraints: CD8+ T cells were the subset that, on average, had more expanded clones than CD4+. Clonal expansion was seen in CD4+ and CD8+ blood T cells by week 6 at 0.1 to 3.0 mg/kg.

TCRdb keeps only in-frame clones here, not all; method: immunoSEQ multiplex PCR. The table includes 60,000 to 75,000 clones, about 82% detected once. CDR1 SGHRS and CDR2 YFSETQ come from the germline V gene. CDR3 length equals 16 residues. Germline trimming cut 0 bases from V and 14 bases from J; bases unmatched to any gene: 17. The TCR comes from an adult with an advanced solid tumor such as melanoma, head and neck, liver or kidney cancer. Sequencing was performed on CD4+ or CD8+ T cells sorted from blood, taken in a trial of the OX40 agonist ivuxolimab. This chain links TRBV5-1 with TRBJ2-5, with 9 bases matching TRBD2. This CDR3 reads CASSLDGAGGPSGGYF. The CDR3 DNA follows: TGCGCCAGCAGCTTGGATGGTGCGGGGGGGCCTAGTGGAGGATACTTC.